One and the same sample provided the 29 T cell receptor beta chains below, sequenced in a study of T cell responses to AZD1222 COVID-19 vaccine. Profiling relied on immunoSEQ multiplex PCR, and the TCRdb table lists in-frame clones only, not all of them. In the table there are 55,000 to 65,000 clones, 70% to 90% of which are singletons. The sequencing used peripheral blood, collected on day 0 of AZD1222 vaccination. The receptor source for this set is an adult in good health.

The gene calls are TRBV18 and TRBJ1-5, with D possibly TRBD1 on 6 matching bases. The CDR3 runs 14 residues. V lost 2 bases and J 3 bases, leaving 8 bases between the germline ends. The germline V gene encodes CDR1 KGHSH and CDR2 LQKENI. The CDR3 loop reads CASSPTGYNQPQHF. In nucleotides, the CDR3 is TGTGCCAGCTCACCAACAGGGTACAATCAGCCCCAGCATTTT. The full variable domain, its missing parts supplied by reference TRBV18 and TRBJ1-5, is NAGVMQNPRHLVRRRGQEARLRCSPMKGHSHVYWYRQLPEEGLKFMVYLQKENIIDESGMPKERFSAEFPKEGPSILRIQQVVRGDSAAYFCASSPTGYNQPQHFGDGTRLSIL.

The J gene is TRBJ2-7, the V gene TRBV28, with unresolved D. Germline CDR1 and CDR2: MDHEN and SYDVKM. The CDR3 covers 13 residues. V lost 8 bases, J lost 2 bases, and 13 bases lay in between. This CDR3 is CASSLAGPYEQYF. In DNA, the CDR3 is TGTGCCAGCTCCTTGGCAGGACCCTACGAGCAGTACTTC.

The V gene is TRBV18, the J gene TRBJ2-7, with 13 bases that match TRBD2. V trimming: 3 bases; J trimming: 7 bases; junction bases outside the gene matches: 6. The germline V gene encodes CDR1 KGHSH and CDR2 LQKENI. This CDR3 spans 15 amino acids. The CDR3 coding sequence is TGTGCCAGCTCACCCCGGACTAGCGGGGGTGGTGAGCAGTACTTC. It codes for CASSPRTSGGGEQYF.

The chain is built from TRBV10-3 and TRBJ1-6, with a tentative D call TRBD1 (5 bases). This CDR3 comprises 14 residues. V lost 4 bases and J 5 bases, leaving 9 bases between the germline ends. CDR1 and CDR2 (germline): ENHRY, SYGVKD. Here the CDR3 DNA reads TGTGCCATCAGTGTGGGGCAAAATAATTCACCCCTCCACTTT. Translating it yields CAISVGQNNSPLHF.

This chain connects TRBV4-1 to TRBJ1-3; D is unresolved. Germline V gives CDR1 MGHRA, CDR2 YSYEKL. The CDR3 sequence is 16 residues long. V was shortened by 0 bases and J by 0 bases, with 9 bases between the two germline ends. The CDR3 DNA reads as TGCGCCAGCAGCCAAGATCGGGGTGGCTCTGGAAACACCATATATTTT. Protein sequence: CASSQDRGGSGNTIYF.

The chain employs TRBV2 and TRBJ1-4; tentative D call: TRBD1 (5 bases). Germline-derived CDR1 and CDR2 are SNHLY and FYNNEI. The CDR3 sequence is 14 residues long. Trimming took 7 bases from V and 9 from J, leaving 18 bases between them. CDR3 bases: TGTGCCAGCAAGGAGGGGAGCGATTTGAAAAAACTGTTTTTT. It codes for CASKEGSDLKKLFF.

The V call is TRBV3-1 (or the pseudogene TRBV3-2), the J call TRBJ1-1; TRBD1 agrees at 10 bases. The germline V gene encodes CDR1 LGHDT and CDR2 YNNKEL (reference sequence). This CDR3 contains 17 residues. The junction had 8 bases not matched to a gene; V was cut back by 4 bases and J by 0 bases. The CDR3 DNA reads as TGTGCCAGCAGCCCAAGCGACAGGGGGCCGATGAACACTGAAGCTTTCTTT. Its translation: CASSPSDRGPMNTEAFF.

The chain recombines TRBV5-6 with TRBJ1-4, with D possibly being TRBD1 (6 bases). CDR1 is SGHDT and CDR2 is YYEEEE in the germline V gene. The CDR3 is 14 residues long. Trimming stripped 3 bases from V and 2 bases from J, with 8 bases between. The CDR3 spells CASSWGATNEKLFF. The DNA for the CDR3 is TGTGCCAGCAGCTGGGGGGCGACTAATGAAAAACTGTTTTTT.

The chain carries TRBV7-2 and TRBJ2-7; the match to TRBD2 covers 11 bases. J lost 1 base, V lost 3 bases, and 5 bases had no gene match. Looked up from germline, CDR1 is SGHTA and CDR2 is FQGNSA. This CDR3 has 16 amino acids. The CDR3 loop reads CASSFTTSGVSYEQYF. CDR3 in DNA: TGTGCCAGCAGCTTCACGACTAGCGGGGTTTCCTACGAGCAGTACTTC.

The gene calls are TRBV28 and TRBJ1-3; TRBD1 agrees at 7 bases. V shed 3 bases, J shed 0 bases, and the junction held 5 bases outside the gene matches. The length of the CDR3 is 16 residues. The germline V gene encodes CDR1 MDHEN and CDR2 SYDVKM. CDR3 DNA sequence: TGTGCCAGCAGTTTTCTCTACAGGGGCTCTGGAAACACCATATATTTT. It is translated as CASSFLYRGSGNTIYF. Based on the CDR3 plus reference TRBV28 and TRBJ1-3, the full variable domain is DVKVTQSSRYLVKRTGEKVFLECVQDMDHENMFWYRQDPGLGLRLIYFSYDVKMKEKGDIPEGYSVSREKKERFSLILESASTNQTSMYLCASSFLYRGSGNTIYFGEGSWLTVV.

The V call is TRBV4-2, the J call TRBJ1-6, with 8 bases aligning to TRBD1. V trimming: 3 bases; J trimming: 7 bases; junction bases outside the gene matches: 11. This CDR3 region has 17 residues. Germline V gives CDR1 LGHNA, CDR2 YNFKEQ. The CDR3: CASSHAGDWTGNSPLHF. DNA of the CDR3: TGTGCCAGCAGCCACGCGGGGGACTGGACAGGGAATTCACCCCTCCACTTT.

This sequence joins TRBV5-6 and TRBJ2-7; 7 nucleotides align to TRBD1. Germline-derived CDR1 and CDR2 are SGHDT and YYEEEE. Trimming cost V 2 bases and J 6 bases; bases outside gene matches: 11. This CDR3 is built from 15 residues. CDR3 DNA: TGTGCCAGCAGCTTTTGGGGACAGAGGTGGGTCGAGCAGTACTTC. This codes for CASSFWGQRWVEQYF.

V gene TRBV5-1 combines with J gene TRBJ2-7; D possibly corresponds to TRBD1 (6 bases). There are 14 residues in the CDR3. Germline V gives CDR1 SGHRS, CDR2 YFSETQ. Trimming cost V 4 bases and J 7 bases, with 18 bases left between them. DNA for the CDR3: TGCGCCAGCAGCCGCTCACAGGGCCCGGGGGAGCAGTACTTC. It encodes CASSRSQGPGEQYF.

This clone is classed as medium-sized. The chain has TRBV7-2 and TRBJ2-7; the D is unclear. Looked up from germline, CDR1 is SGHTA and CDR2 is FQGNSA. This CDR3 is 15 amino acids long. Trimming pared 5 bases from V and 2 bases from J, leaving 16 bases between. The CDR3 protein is CASSPPPDLAYEQYF. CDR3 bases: TGTGCCAGCAGCCCACCCCCTGACCTAGCCTACGAGCAGTACTTC.

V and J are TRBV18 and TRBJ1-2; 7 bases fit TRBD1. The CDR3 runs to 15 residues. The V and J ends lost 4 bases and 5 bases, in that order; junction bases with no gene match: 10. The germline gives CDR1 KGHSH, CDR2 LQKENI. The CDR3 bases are TGTGCCAGCTCACGAAAACAGACAGGGCCTTATGGCTACACCTTC. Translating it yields CASSRKQTGPYGYTF. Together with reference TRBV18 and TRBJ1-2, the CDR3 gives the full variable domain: NAGVMQNPRHLVRRRGQEARLRCSPMKGHSHVYWYRQLPEEGLKFMVYLQKENIIDESGMPKERFSAEFPKEGPSILRIQQVVRGDSAAYFCASSRKQTGPYGYTFGSGTRLTVV.

This chain's CDR3 is CASSTPAGELFF. CDR3 coding DNA: TGTGCCAGCAGCACCCCGGCCGGGGAGCTGTTTTTT. V is TRBV11-3 and J is TRBJ2-2; D is unclear. Germline lookup yields CDR1 SGHNT and CDR2 YENEEA. The CDR3 has 12 amino acids. The V gene lost 5 bases and the J gene lost 6 bases, with 7 bases spanning the gap.

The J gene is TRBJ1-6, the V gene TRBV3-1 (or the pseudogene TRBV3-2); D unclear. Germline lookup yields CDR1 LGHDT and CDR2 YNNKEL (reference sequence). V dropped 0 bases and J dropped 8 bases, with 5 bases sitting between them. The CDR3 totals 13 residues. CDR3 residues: CASSQDGDSPLHF. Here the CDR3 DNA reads TGTGCCAGCAGCCAAGATGGGGATTCACCCCTCCACTTT.

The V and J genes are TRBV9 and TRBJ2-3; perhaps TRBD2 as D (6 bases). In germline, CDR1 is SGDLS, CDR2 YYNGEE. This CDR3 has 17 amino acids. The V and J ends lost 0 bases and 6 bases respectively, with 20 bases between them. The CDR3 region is CASSVVEVGLGRDTQYF. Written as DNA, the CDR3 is TGTGCCAGCAGCGTAGTAGAGGTGGGACTCGGGCGGGATACGCAGTATTTT.

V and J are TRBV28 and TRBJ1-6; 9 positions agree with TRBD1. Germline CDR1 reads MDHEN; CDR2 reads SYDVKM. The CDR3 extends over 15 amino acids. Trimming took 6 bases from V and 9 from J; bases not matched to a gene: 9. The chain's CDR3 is CASSTQQGATSPLHF. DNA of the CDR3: TGTGCCAGCAGCACCCAACAGGGGGCTACTTCACCCCTCCACTTT.

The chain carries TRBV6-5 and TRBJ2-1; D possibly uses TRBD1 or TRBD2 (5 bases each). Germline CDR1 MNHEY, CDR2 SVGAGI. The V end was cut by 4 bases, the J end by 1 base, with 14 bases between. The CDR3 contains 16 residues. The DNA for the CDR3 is TGTGCCAGCAGTTCCCCCCGGGGCTTGTCCTACAATGAGCAGTTCTTC. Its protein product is CASSSPRGLSYNEQFF.

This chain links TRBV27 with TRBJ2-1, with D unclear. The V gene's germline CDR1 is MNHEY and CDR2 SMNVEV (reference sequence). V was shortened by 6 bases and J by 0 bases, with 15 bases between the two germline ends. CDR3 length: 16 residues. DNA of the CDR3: TGTGCCAGCAGCGTAAGTCTGGTGAGCTCCTACAATGAGCAGTTCTTC. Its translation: CASSVSLVSSYNEQFF.

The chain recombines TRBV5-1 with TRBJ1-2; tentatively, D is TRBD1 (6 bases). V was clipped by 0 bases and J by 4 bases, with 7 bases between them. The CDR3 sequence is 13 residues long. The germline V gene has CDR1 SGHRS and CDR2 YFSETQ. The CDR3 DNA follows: TGCGCCAGCAGCTTGGAGGGGGGCTATGGCTACACCTTC. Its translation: CASSLEGGYGYTF.

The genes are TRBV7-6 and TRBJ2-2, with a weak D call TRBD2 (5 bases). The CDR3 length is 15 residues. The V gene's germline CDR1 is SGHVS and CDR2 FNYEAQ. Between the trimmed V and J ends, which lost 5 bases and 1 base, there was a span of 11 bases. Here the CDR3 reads CASSQAAGNTGELFF. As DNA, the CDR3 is TGTGCCAGCAGCCAAGCGGCAGGGAACACCGGGGAGCTGTTTTTT.

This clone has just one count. The CDR3 sequence is CASKGLASLYEQYF. The CDR3 coding sequence is TGTGCCAGCAAGGGACTAGCGAGCCTCTACGAGCAGTACTTC. J is TRBJ2-7 and V is TRBV6-5; TRBD2 aligns across 10 bases. J lost 3 bases, V lost 7 bases, and 6 bases had no gene match. The germline V gene encodes CDR1 MNHEY and CDR2 SVGAGI. There are 14 residues in the CDR3.

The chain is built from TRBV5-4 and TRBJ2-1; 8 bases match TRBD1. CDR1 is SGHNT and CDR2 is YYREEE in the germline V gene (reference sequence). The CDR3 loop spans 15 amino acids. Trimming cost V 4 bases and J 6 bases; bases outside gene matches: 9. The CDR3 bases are TGTGCCAGCAGCCCTAGGACAGGGAGCGGCAATGAGCAGTTCTTC. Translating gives CASSPRTGSGNEQFF.

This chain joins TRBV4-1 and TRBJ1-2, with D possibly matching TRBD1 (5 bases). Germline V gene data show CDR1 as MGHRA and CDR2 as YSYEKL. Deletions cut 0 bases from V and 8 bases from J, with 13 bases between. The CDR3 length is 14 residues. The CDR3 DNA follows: TGCGCCAGCAGCCAAGATGAGGTATGGGGCGGCTACACCTTC. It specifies CASSQDEVWGGYTF.

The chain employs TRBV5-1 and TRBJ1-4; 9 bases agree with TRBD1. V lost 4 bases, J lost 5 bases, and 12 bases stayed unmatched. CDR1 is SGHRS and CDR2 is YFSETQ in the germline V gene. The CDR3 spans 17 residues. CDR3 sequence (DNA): TGCGCCAGCAGCCTGGATACAACCGGGACAGGGAATGAAAAACTGTTTTTT. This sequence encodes CASSLDTTGTGNEKLFF.

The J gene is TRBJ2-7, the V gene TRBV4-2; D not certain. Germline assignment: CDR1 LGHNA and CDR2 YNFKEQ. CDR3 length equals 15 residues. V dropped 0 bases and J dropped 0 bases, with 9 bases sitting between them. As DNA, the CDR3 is TGTGCCAGCAGCCAAGAGATAGAGACCTCCTACGAGCAGTACTTC. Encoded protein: CASSQEIETSYEQYF.

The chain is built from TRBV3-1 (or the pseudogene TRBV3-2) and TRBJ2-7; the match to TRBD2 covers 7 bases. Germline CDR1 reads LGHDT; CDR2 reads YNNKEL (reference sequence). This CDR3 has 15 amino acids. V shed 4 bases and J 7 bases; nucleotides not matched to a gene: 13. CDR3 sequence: CASSLNTGPGGEQYF. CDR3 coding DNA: TGTGCCAGCAGCCTTAATACGGGACCCGGGGGGGAGCAGTACTTC.